A single sample is the source of the 16 T cell receptor beta chains below, sequenced in a study of T cell changes during pregnancy in multiple sclerosis. Here immunoSEQ multiplex PCR was the method, and the copy in TCRdb shows in-frame clones only, minus some. Among about 81,000 clones, 90% to 95% were seen once, and the ten largest hold about 1.4%. The sequences come from peripheral blood, collected in the third trimester of pregnancy. Receptor source: a female donor in good health, enrolled as a control in a pregnancy study.

The V call is TRBV27, the J call TRBJ2-5; D unclear. The CDR3 consists of 13 residues. Trimming stripped 5 bases from V and 1 base from J, with 8 bases between. The germline gives CDR1 MNHEY, CDR2 SMNVEV (reference sequence). CDR3 nucleotide sequence: TGTGCCAGCAGTCGCCTACTCCAAGAGACCCAGTACTTC. Translating it yields CASSRLLQETQYF.

The chain is built from TRBV28 and TRBJ1-2, with 10 bases fitting TRBD1. From germline, CDR1 is MDHEN and CDR2 SYDVKM. J lost 5 bases, V lost 6 bases, and 9 bases had no gene match. The CDR3 has 15 residues. CDR3 amino acids: CASRGTGVRGYGYTF. CDR3 in DNA: TGTGCCAGCAGAGGGACAGGGGTCAGGGGTTATGGCTACACCTTC.

The rearrangement uses TRBV2 and TRBJ2-5; D may be TRBD1 (5 bases). Germline CDR1 and CDR2: SNHLY and FYNNEI. CDR3 length: 14 amino acids. The V gene lost 2 bases and the J gene lost 0 bases, with 7 bases spanning the gap. This chain's CDR3 is CASSETTDQETQYF. CDR3 coding DNA: TGTGCCAGCAGTGAAACGACAGACCAAGAGACCCAGTACTTC.

The chain combines TRBV14 with TRBJ2-1; TRBD2 agrees at 7 bases. Germline V gene data show CDR1 as SGHDN and CDR2 as FVKESK. The V and J ends lost 1 base and 8 bases, in that order; junction bases with no gene match: 11. The CDR3 sequence is 16 residues long. The CDR3 nucleotides read TGTGCCAGCAGCCAAGGGGGGGGTTGGAGATTGGATGAGCAGTTCTTC. Encoded protein: CASSQGGGWRLDEQFF. The full variable domain, its missing parts supplied by reference TRBV14 and TRBJ2-1, is EAGVTQFPSHSVIEKGQTVTLRCDPISGHDNLYWYRRVMGKEIKFLLHFVKESKQDESGMPNNRFLAERTGGTYSTLKVQPAELEDSGVYFCASSQGGGWRLDEQFFGPGTRLTVL.

This chain joins TRBV9 and TRBJ2-7; the D gene is possibly TRBD2 (6 bases). Germline V gene data show CDR1 as SGDLS and CDR2 as YYNGEE. The CDR3 totals 15 residues. V was trimmed by 0 bases and J by 4 bases, leaving 14 bases between them. The CDR3 loop is CASSVGSGRGYEQYF. DNA for the CDR3: TGTGCCAGCAGCGTAGGTTCCGGGAGAGGGTACGAGCAGTACTTC.

The chain uses TRBV6-6 and TRBJ2-2; 8 bases are shared with TRBD1. There are 16 residues in the CDR3. Germline CDR1 MNHNY, CDR2 SVGAGI (reference sequence). Losses at the gene ends were 6 bases for V and 4 bases for J; bases not matched to a gene: 10. The CDR3 loop is CASSWDRDRSTGELFF. DNA for the CDR3: TGTGCCAGCAGCTGGGATCGGGACAGGTCCACCGGGGAGCTGTTTTTT.

CDR3 loop: CASSFSGQGIDEQYF. Written as DNA, the CDR3 is TGTGCCAGCAGTTTCTCCGGACAGGGGATCGACGAGCAGTACTTC. The chain uses TRBV27 and TRBJ2-7; the match to TRBD1 covers 9 bases. The CDR3 sequence is 15 residues long. Germline V lookup: CDR1 MNHEY, CDR2 SMNVEV (reference sequence). Trimming cost V 3 bases and J 5 bases; bases outside gene matches: 8.

The chain is built from TRBV6-5 and TRBJ2-1, with 10 positions matching TRBD2. This CDR3 has 15 amino acids. The germline V gene has CDR1 MNHEY and CDR2 SVGAGI. V dropped 5 bases and J dropped 2; count of bases not matched to a gene: 3. The CDR3 DNA reads as TGTGCCAGCAGTCTAGCGGGAGAGGCCTACAATGAGCAGTTCTTC. Encoded protein: CASSLAGEAYNEQFF.

This clone was detected only once. J is TRBJ2-1 and V is TRBV29-1; 9 bases match TRBD2. This CDR3 has 14 amino acids. The V gene end was trimmed by 2 bases and the J gene end by 5 bases; junction bases not matched to a gene: 4. Germline V gene data show CDR1 as SQVTM and CDR2 as ANQGSEA. CDR3 bases: TGCAGCGTTGAAAGACTAGCGGATAACAATGAGCAGTTCTTC. Its translation is CSVERLADNNEQFF.

J is TRBJ2-2 and V is TRBV4-1, with D maybe TRBD2 (6 bases). CDR3 length: 13 residues. Deletions cut 4 bases from V and 7 bases from J, with 10 bases between. The germline V gene has CDR1 MGHRA and CDR2 YSYEKL. CDR3 sequence: CASSRSGVGELFF. CDR3 DNA: TGCGCCAGCAGCCGTAGCGGCGTCGGGGAGCTGTTTTTT.

This clone was counted once. The chain carries TRBV10-3 and TRBJ2-7; D unresolved. V lost 5 bases and J 5 bases, leaving 10 bases between the germline ends. This CDR3 contains 12 residues. The germline V gene has CDR1 ENHRY and CDR2 SYGVKD. The CDR3 sequence is CAISPGAHEQYF. CDR3 sequence (DNA): TGTGCCATCAGTCCAGGCGCCCACGAGCAGTACTTC.

The chain combines TRBV7-2 with TRBJ2-7, with D possibly matching TRBD2 (6 bases). V was clipped by 4 bases and J by 4 bases, with 14 bases between them. Germline CDR1 and CDR2: SGHTA and FQGNSA. This CDR3 contains 14 residues. The CDR3 here is CASSSRRGSYEQYF. As DNA, the CDR3 is TGTGCCAGCAGCTCCAGGAGGGGAAGTTACGAGCAGTACTTC.

V usage is TRBV5-6 and J usage is TRBJ2-1, with a tentative D call TRBD1 (6 bases). Trimming stripped 5 bases from V and 0 bases from J, with 15 bases between. Looked up from germline, CDR1 is SGHDT and CDR2 is YYEEEE. The CDR3 runs 16 residues. CDR3 nucleotides: TGTGCCAGCAGTCCCCAAGGGGGAAGCTCCTACAATGAGCAGTTCTTC. Protein product: CASSPQGGSSYNEQFF.

The chain uses TRBV27 and TRBJ1-2; 10 bases agree with TRBD1. Germline V lookup: CDR1 MNHEY, CDR2 SMNVEV (reference sequence). This CDR3 contains 15 residues. J was trimmed by 4 bases and V by 5 bases; bases with no gene match: 7. In nucleotides, the CDR3 is TGTGCCAGCAGTCAAAACGGGGACAGGGGCTATGGCTACACCTTC. Its protein product is CASSQNGDRGYGYTF.

This clone was found once. This chain connects TRBV5-1 to TRBJ2-3, with a weak D call TRBD2 (5 bases). Trimming stripped 4 bases from V and 5 bases from J, with 8 bases between. The germline CDR1 and CDR2 sequences are SGHRS and YFSETQ. There are 12 residues in the CDR3. CDR3 region: CASSIEGDTQYF. The CDR3, as DNA: TGCGCCAGCAGCATCGAGGGAGATACGCAGTATTTT.

The sample holds one count of this clone. The chain combines TRBV6-1 with TRBJ1-5; TRBD1 agrees at 8 bases. From germline, CDR1 is MNHNS and CDR2 SASEGT. The CDR3 is 15 residues long. J gave up 5 bases and V 3 bases, and 6 bases lay outside the gene matches. CDR3 loop: CASSDYTGGYQPQHF. For the CDR3, the DNA is TGTGCCAGCAGTGACTATACAGGGGGATATCAGCCCCAGCATTTT.